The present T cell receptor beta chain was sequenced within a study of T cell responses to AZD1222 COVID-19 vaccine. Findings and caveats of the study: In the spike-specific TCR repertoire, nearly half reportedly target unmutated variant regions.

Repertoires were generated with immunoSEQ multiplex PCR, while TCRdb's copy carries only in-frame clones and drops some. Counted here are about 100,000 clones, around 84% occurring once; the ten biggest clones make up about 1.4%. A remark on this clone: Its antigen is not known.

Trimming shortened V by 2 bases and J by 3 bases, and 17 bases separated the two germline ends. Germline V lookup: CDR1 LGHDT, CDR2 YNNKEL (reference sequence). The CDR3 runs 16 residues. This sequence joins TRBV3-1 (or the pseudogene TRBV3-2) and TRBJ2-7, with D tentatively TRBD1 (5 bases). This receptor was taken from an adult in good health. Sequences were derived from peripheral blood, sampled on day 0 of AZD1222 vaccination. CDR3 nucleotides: TGTGCCAGCAGCCAAACAGGTGTGACTCGTAGCTACGAGCAGTACTTC. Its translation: CASSQTGVTRSYEQYF.